This T cell receptor (beta chain) was found in a study of shared clonotypes between healthy human individuals. Whole-study context: Each donor's CD8 memory used one plate, CD8 naive two, each CD4 subset three. Regarding the study as a whole: Non-shared clonotypes displayed generation probabilities falling below those of clonotypes present in all four donors. A handful of donors showed sharing of around 5% of naive CD4 clonotypes.

Naive CD8 cells lacked CD45RO, underwent positive selection for CCR7 and left out terminally differentiated effector memory CD45RA+ cells. The CDR3 is made up of 15 amino acids. CDR1 SGHTA and CDR2 FQGTGA come from the germline V gene. The V end was cut by 0 bases, the J end by 4 bases, with 10 bases between. Using immunoSEQ multiplex PCR, the repertoire was profiled, and TCRdb retains in-frame clones only, with some absent. This sample has 650,000 to 800,000 clones; 92% occur once, and the top ten carry 24%. Concerning this clone: Its antigen is as yet unknown.

The chain has TRBV7-3 and TRBJ2-1; perhaps TRBD2 as D (6 bases). Material for sequencing was naive CD8+ T cells sorted from blood. The receptor was derived from a man younger than 40 in good health. The CDR3 protein is CASSLTGSAYNEQFF. The CDR3 region has the DNA TGTGCCAGCAGCTTAACCGGGAGTGCTTACAATGAGCAGTTCTTC.